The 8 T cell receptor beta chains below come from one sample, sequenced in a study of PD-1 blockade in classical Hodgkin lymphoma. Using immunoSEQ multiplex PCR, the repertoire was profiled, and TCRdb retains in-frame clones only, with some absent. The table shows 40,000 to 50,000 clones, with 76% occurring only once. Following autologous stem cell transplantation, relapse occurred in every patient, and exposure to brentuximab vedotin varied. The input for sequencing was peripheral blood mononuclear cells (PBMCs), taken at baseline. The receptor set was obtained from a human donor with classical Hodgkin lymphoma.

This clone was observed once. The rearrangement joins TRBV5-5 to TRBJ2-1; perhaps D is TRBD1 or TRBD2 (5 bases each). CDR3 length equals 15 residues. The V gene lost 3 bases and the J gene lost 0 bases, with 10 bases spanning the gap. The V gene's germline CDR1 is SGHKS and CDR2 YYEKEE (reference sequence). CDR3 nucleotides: TGTGCCAGCAGCTGGTGGGGGAACTCCTACAATGAGCAGTTCTTC. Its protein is CASSWWGNSYNEQFF.

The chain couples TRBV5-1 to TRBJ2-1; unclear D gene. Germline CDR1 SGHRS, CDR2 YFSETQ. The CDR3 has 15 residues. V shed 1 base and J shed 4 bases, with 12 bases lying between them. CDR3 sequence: CASSLSSAEYNEQFF. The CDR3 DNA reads TGCGCCAGCAGCTTGAGCTCGGCGGAGTACAATGAGCAGTTCTTC.

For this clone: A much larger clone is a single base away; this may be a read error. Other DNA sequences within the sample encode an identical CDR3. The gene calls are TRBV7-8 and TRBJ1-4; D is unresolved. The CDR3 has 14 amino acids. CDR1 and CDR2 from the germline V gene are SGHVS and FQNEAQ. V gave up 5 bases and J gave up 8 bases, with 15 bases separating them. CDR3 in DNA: TGTGCCAGCAGCCCGACACCAGGTGCGGAAAAACTGTTTTTT. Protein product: CASSPTPGAEKLFF.

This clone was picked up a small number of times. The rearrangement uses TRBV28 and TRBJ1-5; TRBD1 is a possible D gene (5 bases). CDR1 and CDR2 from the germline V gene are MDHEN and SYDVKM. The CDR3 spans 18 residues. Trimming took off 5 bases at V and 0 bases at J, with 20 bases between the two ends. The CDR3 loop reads CASSAHRGAYYSNQPQHF. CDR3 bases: TGTGCCAGCAGTGCCCATCGAGGGGCCTACTATAGCAATCAGCCCCAGCATTTT.

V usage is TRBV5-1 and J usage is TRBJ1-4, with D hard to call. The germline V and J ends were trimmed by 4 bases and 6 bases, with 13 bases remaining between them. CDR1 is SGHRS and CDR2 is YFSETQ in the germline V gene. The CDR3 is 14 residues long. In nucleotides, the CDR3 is TGCGCCAGCAGCCCGTCGGGGTGGGATGAAAAACTGTTTTTT. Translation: CASSPSGWDEKLFF.

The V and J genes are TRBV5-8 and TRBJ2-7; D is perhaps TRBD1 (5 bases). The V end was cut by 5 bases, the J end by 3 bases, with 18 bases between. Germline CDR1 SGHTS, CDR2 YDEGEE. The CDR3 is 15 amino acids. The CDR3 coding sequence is TGTGCCAGCAGAAGTACCCTAGGACAATTCTACGAGCAGTACTTC. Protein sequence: CASRSTLGQFYEQYF.

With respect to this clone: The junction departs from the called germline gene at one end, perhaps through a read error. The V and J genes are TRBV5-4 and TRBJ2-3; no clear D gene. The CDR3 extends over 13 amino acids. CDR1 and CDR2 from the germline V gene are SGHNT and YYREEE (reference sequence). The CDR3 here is CASSPSSTDTQYF. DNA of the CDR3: TGCGCCAGCAGCCCCTCTAGCACAGATACGCAGTATTTT.

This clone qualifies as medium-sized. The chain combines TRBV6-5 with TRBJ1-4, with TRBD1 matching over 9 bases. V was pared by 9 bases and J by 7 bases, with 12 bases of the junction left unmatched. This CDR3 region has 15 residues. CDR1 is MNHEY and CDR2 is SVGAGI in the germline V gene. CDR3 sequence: CASSMNRDRVEKLFF. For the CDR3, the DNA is TGTGCCAGTTCGATGAACCGGGACAGGGTTGAAAAACTGTTTTTT.